This is a list of T cell receptor beta chains from one sample in a study of T cells in narcolepsy. Clones were sequenced by immunoSEQ multiplex PCR, and TCRdb holds only the in-frame ones, with some missing. Altogether about 36,000 clones are present, 70% to 85% being singletons, with the ten largest covering roughly 2%. The source material was memory (CD45RA-) CD4+ T cells from blood. Receptors were obtained from a human donor in good health. The conserved cysteine and the conserved F or W are not part of the CDR3 here. Each record gives: D gene, V gene, CDR3 protein. A D gene is named only where the DNA matches it firmly.

-	TRBV5-1	ASSLENMNTEAF
-	TRBV12-5	ASALRVGSYNEQF
-	TRBV27	ASSFIGEQPQH
TRBD1	TRBV5-6	ASSLTQGANEKLF
-	TRBV10-1	ASSPAQGEQY
TRBD1	TRBV6-6	ASSLTGTGVADTQY
-	TRBV7-8	ASSLALRLNRNQPQH
TRBD1	TRBV15	ATSSPTGVTEAF
-	TRBV10-2	ASSEVQVQPQH
-	TRBV14	ASSLGGSSYEQY
-	TRBV14	ASSQDMGSYQPQH
-	TRBV7-6	ASSRSEWTGQY
TRBD1	TRBV6-1	ASGQGWQETQY
-	TRBV9	ASTKRAEITGELF
-	TRBV7-3	ASSPTPGTREQY
-	TRBV6-5	ASILGWGDNQPQH
TRBD1	TRBV6-5	ASRTGIGQPQH
-	TRBV11-2	ASSQGQQWTYEQY
TRBD1	TRBV27	ASSWIGQGVAF
-	TRBV7-2	ASSPAVQGLTGELF
-	TRBV2	ASSEAVGDTQY
-	TRBV5-4	ASSLWRNRSAYEQY
-	TRBV11-1	ASSFGLGQFEQF
TRBD1	TRBV5-1	ASSWGTGIFGELF
-	TRBV5-1	ASSLPLSQGTDTQY
-	TRBV5-6	ASSLPANYGYT
TRBD1	TRBV5-1	ASSPEQGAPY
TRBD2	TRBV5-4	ATARFSGGTYEQY
-	TRBV6-1	ASSRGGGEAF
-	TRBV5-4	ASSLTQETQY
-	TRBV5-8	ASSSLRNYNEQF
-	TRBV6-1	ASNPDRYNSPLH
TRBD1	TRBV6-6	ASSYGGQTYEQY
-	TRBV6-1	ASSERAGVADTQY
-	TRBV7-3	ASSSGRHEQY
-	TRBV6-1	AISRRDNEKLF
TRBD1	TRBV9	ASSETGRETQY
-	TRBV7-8	ASSLGDDGYT
-	TRBV5-8	ASSLEGASDTQY
-	TRBV9	ASSPQGNNYGYT
-	TRBV6-5	ASSLLRAADTQY
-	TRBV4-2	ASSQGPGDTQY
-	TRBV7-2	ASSLNRAGTDTQY
TRBD2	TRBV5-4	ASKAGGQETQY
-	TRBV6-1	ASSFISYEQY
-	TRBV5-1	ASSRGVDTEAF
TRBD1	TRBV5-1	ASSPDRGEGGYT
-	TRBV2	ASSNPGQPF
-	TRBV30	AWTRDLNTEAF
-	TRBV11-2	ASSFSGAPTDTQY
TRBD1	TRBV2	ARGQGMGEAF
-	TRBV9	ASSRDGLGNQPQH
-	TRBV2	ASSVGFYGYT